This T cell receptor (beta chain) was identified in a study of long-term antiretroviral therapy in people with HIV. Study-wide context: The earliest samples predate the 2015 immediate-ART recommendation by about a decade. General study results and limits: Patients on ART gained diversity, which nonetheless stayed below transplant donor controls.

Germline V gene data show CDR1 as MGHRA and CDR2 as YSYEKL. V gave up 1 base and J gave up 1 base; unmatched junction bases: 1. The CDR3 is 15 amino acids. With respect to this clone: Its specificity is unknown.

Without exception, participants with HIV were treated in the United States. Sequencing used immunoSEQ v3.0 at survey level. The repertoire was sequenced with immunoSEQ multiplex PCR; TCRdb's copy has only in-frame clones and lacks some. The sample consists of 20,000 to 25,000 clones, approximately 82% of them appearing once. Specimen: unsorted PBMCs, collected around 2.4 years after starting antiretroviral therapy. This chain joins TRBV4-1 and TRBJ2-7; 10 bases line up with TRBD1. The receptor was isolated from a man in his forties with HIV. CDR3 amino acids: CASSQGTGGSYEQYF. CDR3 nucleotide sequence: TGCGCCAGCAGCCAAGGGACAGGGGGTTCCTACGAGCAGTACTTC.